This T cell receptor beta chain was observed in a study of blood T cell repertoires in COVID-19. Overall study: Acute-phase and convalescent COVID-19 samples originated in the United States, Italy and Spain. Sources were T cells, B-cell-depleted T cells, or PBMCs; the material itself was cDNA or gDNA.

Trimming took off 3 bases at V and 0 bases at J, with 14 bases between the two ends. Germline assignment: CDR1 SGHDT and CDR2 YYEEEE. The CDR3 runs to 16 residues. Under the authors' procedure: Researchers report that nucleated cell counts were estimated from reference gene primer amplification. TCRdb keeps only in-frame clones here, not all; method: immunoSEQ multiplex PCR. V, J and clone size were drawn from that table, and D and trimming were deduced from the DNA. The sample shows a few hundred thousand clones, approximately 86% of them seen only once. The sequence was obtained from a woman between 65 and 79 years old with active or convalescent COVID-19. The chain links TRBV5-6 to TRBJ2-3, with D hard to call. The source material was peripheral blood. Written as DNA, the CDR3 is TGTGCCAGCAGCTCGCGTGACTCCTTTAGCACAGATACGCAGTATTTT. This translates into CASSSRDSFSTDTQYF.